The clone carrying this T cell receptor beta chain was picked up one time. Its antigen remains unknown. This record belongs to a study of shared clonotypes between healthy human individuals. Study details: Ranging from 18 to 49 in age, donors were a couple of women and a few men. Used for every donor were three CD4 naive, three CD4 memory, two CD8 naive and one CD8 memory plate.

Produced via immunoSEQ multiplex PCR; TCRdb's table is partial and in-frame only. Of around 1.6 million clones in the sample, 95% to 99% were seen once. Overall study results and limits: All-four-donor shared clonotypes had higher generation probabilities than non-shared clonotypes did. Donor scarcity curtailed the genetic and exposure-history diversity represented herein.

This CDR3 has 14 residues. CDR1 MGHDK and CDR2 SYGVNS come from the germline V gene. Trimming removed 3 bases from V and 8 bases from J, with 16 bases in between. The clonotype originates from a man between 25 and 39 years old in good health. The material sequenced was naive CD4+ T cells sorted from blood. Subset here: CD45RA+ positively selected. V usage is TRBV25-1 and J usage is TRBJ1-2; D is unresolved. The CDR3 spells CASSDSPGVYGYTF. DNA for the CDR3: TGTGCCAGCAGTGATAGTCCCGGTGTGTACGGCTACACCTTC.